The rows below give T cell receptor beta chains drawn from one sample of a study of Ad26.COV2.S vaccination and SARS-CoV-2 variants. Sequenced by immunoSEQ multiplex PCR; TCRdb stores in-frame clones only, minus some. The table has around 320,000 clones, 85% to 90% seen once. The source was peripheral blood, collected in a trial of Ad26.COV2.S vaccine versus placebo. These receptors were taken from a person between 18 and 65 years old who received the Ad26.COV2.S COVID-19 vaccine or a placebo. CDR3s include the opening cysteine and the closing phenylalanine or tryptophan. D genes are given only for firm matches. Clone size is shown for a subset of rows, as once, few, many or a class of expanded clone.

length	V	D	size	J	DNA	CDR3
13	TRBV18	.	.	TRBJ1-5	TGTGCCAGCTCACGGGAGAGAGATCAGCCCCAGCATTTT	CASSRERDQPQHF
16	TRBV5-4	.	.	TRBJ1-5	TGTGCCAGCAGCTTCACAGGGTTTGGGGGCAATCAGCCCCAGCATTTT	CASSFTGFGGNQPQHF
15	TRBV6-2/TRBV6-3	TRBD1	.	TRBJ1-1	TGTGCCAGCAGTACTCTGACAGGGGTAGAAACTGAAGCTTTCTTT	CASSTLTGVETEAFF
15	TRBV7-2	.	few	TRBJ1-3	TGTGCCAGCAGCCTAGTCCCTGGGGGAGGAAACACCATATATTTT	CASSLVPGGGNTIYF
17	TRBV16	.	once	TRBJ2-7	TGTGCCAGCAGCCAAGTTGGGGTAGTCGGGGACTCCTACGAGCAGTACTTC	CASSQVGVVGDSYEQYF
17	TRBV3-1/TRBV3-2	.	few	TRBJ1-6	TGTGCCAGCAGCCAAGATCCCGAGTGGTCCTATAATTCACCCCTCCACTTT	CASSQDPEWSYNSPLHF
13	TRBV18	.	.	TRBJ2-7	TGTGCCAGCTCACCAAGTCCATACTACGAGCAGTACTTC	CASSPSPYYEQYF
14	TRBV27	TRBD1	.	TRBJ2-7	TGTGCCAGCAGAAGGGGACAGGGGGCCTACGAGCAGTACTTC	CASRRGQGAYEQYF
19	TRBV4-1	.	.	TRBJ1-2	TGCGCCAGCAGCCAAGATTCGTTCGGAGGGGGGTCCAAGTGGAAGGGCTACACCTTC	CASSQDSFGGGSKWKGYTF
15	TRBV6-5	TRBD2	.	TRBJ2-1	TGTGCCAGCAATACGGGAGGGTTTGGAAGGAATGAGCAGTTCTTC	CASNTGGFGRNEQFF
12	TRBV29-1	TRBD1	.	TRBJ1-4	TGCAGCGTGACAGGGGGCGAAGAAAAACTGTTTTTT	CSVTGGEEKLFF
14	TRBV10-2	.	.	TRBJ2-5	TGCGCCAGCAGATCATCGGGGGCGCCGGAGACCCAGTACTTC	CASRSSGAPETQYF
15	TRBV7-2	.	few	TRBJ2-7	TGTGCCAGCAGCGGATCGACGTTACCTGCCTACGAGCAGTACTTC	CASSGSTLPAYEQYF
16	TRBV18	TRBD2	.	TRBJ2-1	TGTGCCAGCTCACCTCTCGGACTAGCGGGGGTGGGAGAGCAGTTCTTC	CASSPLGLAGVGEQFF
14	TRBV19	.	.	TRBJ2-3	TGTGCCAGTAGTCCTCGTGGTAGTCTAGGGACGCAGTATTTT	CASSPRGSLGTQYF
15	TRBV6-5	TRBD1	few	TRBJ1-5	TGTGCCAGCAGACCCTACACAGGGGGAAATCAGCCCCAGCATTTT	CASRPYTGGNQPQHF
13	TRBV6-5	.	.	TRBJ1-1	TGTGCCAGCAAAACCGGGGCTACCACTGAAGCTTTCTTT	CASKTGATTEAFF
14	TRBV7-9	.	.	TRBJ1-1	TGTGCCAGCAGCGCATCCCAACGGGGCACTGAAGCTTTCTTT	CASSASQRGTEAFF
14	TRBV4-1	TRBD1	.	TRBJ2-7	TGCGCCAGCCGTTCAACGGGACAGCATTACGAGCAGTACTTC	CASRSTGQHYEQYF
13	TRBV5-1	.	.	TRBJ2-5	TGCGCCAGCAGCCACACGGGGCAAGAGACCCAGTACTTC	CASSHTGQETQYF
17	TRBV19	.	many	TRBJ1-2	TGTGCCACCAAATCGAACCGGGAAGGGAATAGGGGCTATGGCTACACCTTC	CATKSNREGNRGYGYTF
17	TRBV18	.	.	TRBJ1-6	TGTGCCAGCTCACAAATTTCAGGGAGCTCCTATAATTCACCCCTCCACTTT	CASSQISGSSYNSPLHF
14	TRBV3-1/TRBV3-2	.	.	TRBJ1-2	TGTGCCAGCAGCCGAGGACAGAGGGACTATGGCTACACCTTC	CASSRGQRDYGYTF
16	TRBV18	.	.	TRBJ2-7	TGTGCCAGCTCACCACTTCCAGGGGCACTGATCGACGAGCAGTACTTC	CASSPLPGALIDEQYF
16	TRBV7-9	TRBD2	.	TRBJ2-5	TGTGCCAGCAGCTTCGGACTAGCGGGGGGGAAAGAGACCCAGTACTTC	CASSFGLAGGKETQYF
15	TRBV2	TRBD1	.	TRBJ2-5	TGTGCCAGCAGTGAATGGGGACAGCCCCAAGAGACCCAGTACTTC	CASSEWGQPQETQYF
13	TRBV7-9	.	.	TRBJ1-3	TGTGCCAGCAGCTCACTCTCTGGAAACACCATATATTTT	CASSSLSGNTIYF
15	TRBV5-1	TRBD1	.	TRBJ1-4	TGCGCCAGCAGCTCACAGGGGGCGGGCAATGAAAAACTGTTTTTT	CASSSQGAGNEKLFF
15	TRBV7-7	TRBD1	once	TRBJ1-3	TGTGCCAGCAGTCTTGACAGGGCCTCTGGAAACACCATATATTTT	CASSLDRASGNTIYF
13	TRBV7-2	.	.	TRBJ2-1	TGTGCCAGCAGCTTAGACAGGTTTGGGGAGCAGTTCTTC	CASSLDRFGEQFF
13	TRBV7-2	.	.	TRBJ1-5	TGTGCCAGCAGCTATCGAGGGGGTCAGCCCCAGCATTTT	CASSYRGGQPQHF
15	TRBV5-6	TRBD1	once	TRBJ2-7	TGTGCCAGCAGCCGGACCGGGACAGGGGCCTACGAGCAGTACTTC	CASSRTGTGAYEQYF
14	TRBV25-1	.	.	TRBJ2-4	TGTGCCAGCAGTGAAGGAGGAGCCAAAAACATTCAGTACTTC	CASSEGGAKNIQYF
18	TRBV4-3	TRBD2	.	TRBJ2-7	TGCGCCAGCAGCCAAGATATAGTAGCGGGGGTAGTTCCTTACGAGCAGTACTTC	CASSQDIVAGVVPYEQYF
14	TRBV30	.	.	TRBJ1-6	TGTGCCTGGAGAAAAAACTCCTATAATTCACCCCTCCACTTT	CAWRKNSYNSPLHF
16	TRBV4-1	TRBD2	.	TRBJ2-7	TGCGCCAGCAGCCAAGATCGAGGTAGCGGGCCCTACGAGCAGTACTTC	CASSQDRGSGPYEQYF
10	TRBV20-1	.	.	TRBJ2-5	TGCAGTGCTAGGGGGGAGACCCAGTACTTC	CSARGETQYF
18	TRBV21-1	.	.	TRBJ1-1	TGTGCCAGCAGCTCCCACCCTCATCCGCCGACAGGCAACACTGAAGCTTTCTTT	CASSSHPHPPTGNTEAFF
14	TRBV30	TRBD1	.	TRBJ1-1	TGTGCCTGGGACGTCGGACAGGGGAACACTGAAGCTTTCTTT	CAWDVGQGNTEAFF
15	TRBV7-9	.	.	TRBJ2-6	TGTGCCAGCACCCCCCGGGTCTCTGGGGCCAACGTCCTGACTTTC	CASTPRVSGANVLTF
14	TRBV5-1	.	.	TRBJ2-5	TGCGCCAGCAGCTTGGGGACATCTCAAGAGACCCAGTACTTC	CASSLGTSQETQYF
14	TRBV18	.	.	TRBJ1-1	TGTGCCAGCTCATTGGGGGGGGATGGCACTGAAGCTTTCTTT	CASSLGGDGTEAFF
12	TRBV5-1	.	.	TRBJ1-2	TGCGCCAGCAGTGGCGGGGCAGCTGGCTACACCTTC	CASSGGAAGYTF
12	TRBV6-5	.	few	TRBJ1-1	TGTGCCAGCAGATTAATCGAAGGGGTAGCTTTCTTT	CASRLIEGVAFF
17	TRBV5-1	TRBD2	.	TRBJ2-3	TGCGCCAGCAGCTTGGCCGTGAGCGGGGGGGCCGGTGACACGCAGTATTTT	CASSLAVSGGAGDTQYF
14	TRBV29-1	TRBD1	.	TRBJ1-2	TGCAGCGTCACGAAACAGGGGTCCATCTATGGCTACACCTTC	CSVTKQGSIYGYTF
14	TRBV5-4	TRBD1	.	TRBJ2-5	TGTGCCAGCAGCCCCAGGACAGGGCGAGAGACCCAGTACTTC	CASSPRTGRETQYF
14	TRBV7-9	.	.	TRBJ1-1	TGTGCCAGCACCAACTCTGGAAAGGAGACTGAAGCTTTCTTT	CASTNSGKETEAFF
14	TRBV24-1	.	.	TRBJ2-5	TGTGCCACCAGTGAGTCGACCCCCGGGGAGACCCAGTACTTC	CATSESTPGETQYF
17	TRBV7-9	TRBD1	.	TRBJ1-2	TGTGCCAGCAGCCCGTACAGCACCTACAGGGGCTCGTATGGCTACACCTTC	CASSPYSTYRGSYGYTF